The 5 T cell receptor beta chains presented below share a single source sample, sequenced in a study of control samples from healthy donors and cancer patients. Method: immunoSEQ multiplex PCR; TCRdb's copy keeps in-frame clones and lacks some. The sample gives about 120,000 clones, 88% of which show up once; 2.3% is in the top ten. Sequenced material: blood. Every receptor here comes from a woman aged 70-85 years in good health.

The V and J genes are TRBV9 and TRBJ2-3; 12 bases map to TRBD2. V lost 3 bases, J lost 3 bases, and 2 bases stayed unmatched. There are 15 residues in the CDR3. From germline, CDR1 is SGDLS and CDR2 YYNGEE. The CDR3 sequence: CASSETSGGTDTQYF. The CDR3 coding sequence is TGTGCCAGCAGCGAAACTAGCGGGGGGACAGATACGCAGTATTTT.

DNA of the CDR3: TGCGCCAGTTCCCGCCCGGGACAGACATCATATGGCTACACCTTC. Amino acids: CASSRPGQTSYGYTF. V and J are TRBV5-1 and TRBJ1-2; TRBD1 agrees at 7 bases. V lost 8 bases to trimming and J lost 5 bases; unmatched junction nucleotides: 15. The CDR3 runs to 15 residues. CDR1 SGHRS and CDR2 YFSETQ come from the germline V gene.

The CDR3 sequence: CASRDRDLYSPKAFF. The CDR3 DNA reads TGCGCCAGCAGGGATCGGGACCTATACTCACCTAAAGCTTTCTTT. This chain joins TRBV10-2 and TRBJ1-1, with D perhaps TRBD1 (5 bases). Germline V gene data show CDR1 as WSHSY and CDR2 as SAAADI. Trimming removed 6 bases from V and 9 bases from J, with 23 bases in between. The CDR3 is 15 residues long.

This chain links TRBV4-2 with TRBJ2-3; possibly TRBD1 for D (8 bases). From germline, CDR1 is LGHNA and CDR2 YNFKEQ. With 2 bases removed from V and 4 bases from J, the gap between germline ends came to 13 bases. There are 15 residues in the CDR3. This chain's CDR3 is CASSQTGGDPDTQYF. For the CDR3, the DNA is TGTGCCAGCAGCCAAACAGGGGGGGATCCAGATACGCAGTATTTT.

The chain links TRBV7-8 to TRBJ1-2; unclear D gene. CDR3 length: 17 residues. The germline CDR1 and CDR2 sequences are SGHVS and FQNEAQ. V lost 2 bases, J lost 3 bases, and 19 bases lay in between. In nucleotides, the CDR3 is TGTGCCAGCAGCTTATATTCTCGGGTGGGCAGTGACTATGGCTACACCTTC. Protein product: CASSLYSRVGSDYGYTF.